Given below is one T cell receptor (beta chain) in context. The V end lost 5 bases, the J end lost 14 bases, and 14 bases lay between the germline ends. This CDR3 is 12 amino acids long. Looked up from germline, CDR1 is KGHDR and CDR2 is SFDVKD. As handled by the study authors: Amplification of reference gene primers was used by the study to estimate nucleated cell counts. The assay was immunoSEQ multiplex PCR, and TCRdb's table has in-frame clones only and misses some. That table supplies the V and J calls and clone size; D and trimming were determined from the DNA. Here the sample spans around 350,000 clones, roughly 86% being singletons. The data belong to a study of blood T cell repertoires in COVID-19. Study overall: Samples came from the United States, Italy and Spain, spanning acute and convalescent COVID-19. From T cells, B-cell-depleted T cells, or PBMCs came the material, which was cDNA or gDNA.

The sample comprised peripheral blood. The sequence was collected from a human donor in a cohort sampled during active COVID-19. This chain uses TRBV24-1 with TRBJ2-2, with a weak D call TRBD2 (6 bases). CDR3 DNA: TGTGCCACCAGTGCCACGCCCGGGGGACTGTTTTTT. Translation gives CATSATPGGLFF.